This entry features one T cell receptor beta chain sequence. This specimen belongs to a study of blood T cell repertoires in COVID-19. The CDR3 has 13 residues. The germline V gene has CDR1 MNHNY and CDR2 SVGAGI (reference sequence). V lost 9 bases, J lost 4 bases, and 15 bases lay in between. Produced via immunoSEQ multiplex PCR; TCRdb's table is partial and in-frame only. The sample yields over 100,000 clones, roughly 86% seen once. The chain has TRBV6-6 and TRBJ1-1; D might be TRBD1 (5 bases). This TCR came from a middle-aged man with acute or convalescent COVID-19. Sequenced: peripheral blood. Written as DNA, the CDR3 is TGTGCCAGTGGGGCAGGGTTTGGCACTGAAGCTTTCTTT. It specifies CASGAGFGTEAFF.